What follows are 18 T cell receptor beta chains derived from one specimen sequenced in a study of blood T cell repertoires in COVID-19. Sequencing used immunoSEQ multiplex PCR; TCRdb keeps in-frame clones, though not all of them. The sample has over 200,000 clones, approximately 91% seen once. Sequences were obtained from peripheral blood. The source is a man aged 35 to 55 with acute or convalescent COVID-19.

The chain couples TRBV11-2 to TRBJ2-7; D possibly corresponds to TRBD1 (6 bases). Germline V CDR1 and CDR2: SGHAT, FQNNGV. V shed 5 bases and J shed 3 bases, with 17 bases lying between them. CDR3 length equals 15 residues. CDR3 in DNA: TGTGCCAGCAGCCGTAACAGGGATAGATACTACGAGCAGTACTTC. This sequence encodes CASSRNRDRYYEQYF.

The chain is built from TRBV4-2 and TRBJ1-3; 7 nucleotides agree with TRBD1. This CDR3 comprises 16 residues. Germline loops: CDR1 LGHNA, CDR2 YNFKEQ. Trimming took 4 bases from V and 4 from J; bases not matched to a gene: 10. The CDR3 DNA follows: TGTGCCAGCAGCCTTGGATACGGACAGGAGGGAAACACCATATATTTT. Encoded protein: CASSLGYGQEGNTIYF.

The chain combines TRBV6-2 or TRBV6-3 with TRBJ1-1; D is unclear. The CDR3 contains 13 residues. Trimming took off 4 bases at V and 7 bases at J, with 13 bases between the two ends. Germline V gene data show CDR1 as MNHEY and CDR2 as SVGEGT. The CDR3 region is CASSFVPNGEAFF. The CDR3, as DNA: TGTGCCAGCAGTTTCGTCCCAAACGGTGAAGCTTTCTTT.

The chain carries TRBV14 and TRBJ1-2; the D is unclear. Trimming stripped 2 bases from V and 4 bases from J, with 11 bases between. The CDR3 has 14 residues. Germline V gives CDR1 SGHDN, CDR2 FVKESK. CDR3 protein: CASSQRTSGYGYTF. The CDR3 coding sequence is TGTGCCAGCAGCCAACGAACCTCCGGCTATGGCTACACCTTC.

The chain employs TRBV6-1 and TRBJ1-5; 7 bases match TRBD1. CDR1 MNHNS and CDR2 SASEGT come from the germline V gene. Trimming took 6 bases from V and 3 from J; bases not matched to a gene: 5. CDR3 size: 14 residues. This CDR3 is CASSRDSPNQPQHF. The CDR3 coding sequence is TGTGCCAGCAGCCGGGACAGCCCCAATCAGCCCCAGCATTTT.

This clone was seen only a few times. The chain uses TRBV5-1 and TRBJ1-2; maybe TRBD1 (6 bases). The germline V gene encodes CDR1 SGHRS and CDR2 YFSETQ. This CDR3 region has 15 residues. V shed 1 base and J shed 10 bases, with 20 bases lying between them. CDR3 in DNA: TGCGCCAGCAGCTTGTCCCCCCCCAACGACAGGTCCTACACCTTC. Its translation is CASSLSPPNDRSYTF. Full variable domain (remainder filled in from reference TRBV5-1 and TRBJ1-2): KAGVTQTPRYLIKTRGQQVTLSCSPISGHRSVSWYQQTPGQGLQFLFEYFSETQRNKGNFPGRFSGRQFSNSRSEMNVSTLELGDSALYLCASSLSPPNDRSYTFGSGTRLTVV.

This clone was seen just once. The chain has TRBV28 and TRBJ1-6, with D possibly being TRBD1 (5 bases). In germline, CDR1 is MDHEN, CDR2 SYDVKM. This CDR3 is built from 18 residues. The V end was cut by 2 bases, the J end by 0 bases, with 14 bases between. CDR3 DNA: TGTGCCAGCAGTTTAGACAGTATGGGTGTCTCCTATAATTCACCCCTCCACTTT. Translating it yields CASSLDSMGVSYNSPLHF.

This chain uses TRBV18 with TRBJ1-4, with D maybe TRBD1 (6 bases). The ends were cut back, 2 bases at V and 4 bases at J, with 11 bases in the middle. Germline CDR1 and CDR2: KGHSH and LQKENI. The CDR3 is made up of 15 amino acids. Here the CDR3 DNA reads TGTGCCAGCTCACCAAACAAAGGGGGTAATGAAAAACTGTTTTTT. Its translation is CASSPNKGGNEKLFF.

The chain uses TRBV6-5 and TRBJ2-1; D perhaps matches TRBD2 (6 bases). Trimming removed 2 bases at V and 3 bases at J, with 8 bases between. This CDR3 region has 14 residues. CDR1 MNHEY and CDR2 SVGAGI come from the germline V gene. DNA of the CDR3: TGTGCCAGCAGTTACGGGCGGGACTACAATGAGCAGTTCTTC. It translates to CASSYGRDYNEQFF.

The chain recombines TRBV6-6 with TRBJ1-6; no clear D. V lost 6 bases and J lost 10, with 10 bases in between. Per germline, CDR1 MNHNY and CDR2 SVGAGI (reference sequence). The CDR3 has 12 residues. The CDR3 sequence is CASSRRESPLHF. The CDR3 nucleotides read TGTGCCAGCAGCCGCCGGGAGTCACCCCTCCACTTT.

The CDR3 sequence: CASSLSGHGYNQPQHF. CDR3 nucleotide sequence: TGCGCCAGCAGCCTATCCGGACACGGATACAATCAGCCCCAGCATTTT. The chain is built from TRBV4-1 and TRBJ1-5, with D perhaps matching TRBD1 (5 bases). Germline V gives CDR1 MGHRA, CDR2 YSYEKL. The CDR3 runs to 16 residues. With 4 bases removed from V and 3 bases from J, the gap between germline ends came to 16 bases.

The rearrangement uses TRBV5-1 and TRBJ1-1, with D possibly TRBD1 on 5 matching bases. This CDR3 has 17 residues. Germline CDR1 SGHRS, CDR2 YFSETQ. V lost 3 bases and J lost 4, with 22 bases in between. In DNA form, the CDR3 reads TGCGCCAGCAGCTCGCTTCCGGAGGGAGGGGTTGGCACTGAAGCTTTCTTT. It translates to CASSSLPEGGVGTEAFF.

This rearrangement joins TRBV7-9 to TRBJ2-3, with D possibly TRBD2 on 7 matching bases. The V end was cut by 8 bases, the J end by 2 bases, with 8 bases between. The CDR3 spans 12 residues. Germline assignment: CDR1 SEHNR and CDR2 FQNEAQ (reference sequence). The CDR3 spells CASGGATDTQYF. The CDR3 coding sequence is TGTGCCAGCGGGGGGGCCACAGATACGCAGTATTTT.

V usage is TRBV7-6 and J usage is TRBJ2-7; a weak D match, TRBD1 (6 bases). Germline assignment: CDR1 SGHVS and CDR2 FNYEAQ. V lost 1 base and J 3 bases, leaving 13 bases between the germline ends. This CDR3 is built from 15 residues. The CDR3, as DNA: TGTGCCAGCAGCTTAGGTGGGCAGGGGATCTACGAGCAGTACTTC. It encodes CASSLGGQGIYEQYF.

The CDR3 sequence is CASSLGRQATGELFF. The CDR3 DNA is TGTGCCAGCAGCTTGGGGCGACAAGCCACCGGGGAGCTGTTTTTT. The chain employs TRBV5-5 and TRBJ2-2; D not certain. CDR1 is SGHKS, CDR2 YYEKEE, per germline (reference sequence). The V and J ends lost 0 bases and 4 bases respectively, with 10 bases between them. The CDR3 is made up of 15 amino acids. Together with reference TRBV5-5 and TRBJ2-2, the CDR3 gives the full variable domain: DAGVTQSPTHLIKTRGQQVTLRCSPISGHKSVSWYQQVLGQGPQFIFQYYEKEERGRGNFPDRFSARQFPNYSSELNVNALLLGDSALYLCASSLGRQATGELFFGEGSRLTVL.

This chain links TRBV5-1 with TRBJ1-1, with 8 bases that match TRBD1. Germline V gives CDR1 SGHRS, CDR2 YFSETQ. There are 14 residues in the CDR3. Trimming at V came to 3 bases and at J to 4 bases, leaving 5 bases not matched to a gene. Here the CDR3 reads CASSSQGDLTEAFF. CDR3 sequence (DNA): TGCGCCAGCAGCTCACAGGGGGATCTCACTGAAGCTTTCTTT. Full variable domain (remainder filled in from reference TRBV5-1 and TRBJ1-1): KAGVTQTPRYLIKTRGQQVTLSCSPISGHRSVSWYQQTPGQGLQFLFEYFSETQRNKGNFPGRFSGRQFSNSRSEMNVSTLELGDSALYLCASSSQGDLTEAFFGQGTRLTVV.

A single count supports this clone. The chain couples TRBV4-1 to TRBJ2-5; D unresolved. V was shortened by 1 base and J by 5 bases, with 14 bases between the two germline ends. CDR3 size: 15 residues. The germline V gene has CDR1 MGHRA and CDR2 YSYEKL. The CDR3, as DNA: TGCGCCAGCAGCCAAGGACGAGACCCCGGGGAGACCCAGTACTTC. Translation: CASSQGRDPGETQYF.

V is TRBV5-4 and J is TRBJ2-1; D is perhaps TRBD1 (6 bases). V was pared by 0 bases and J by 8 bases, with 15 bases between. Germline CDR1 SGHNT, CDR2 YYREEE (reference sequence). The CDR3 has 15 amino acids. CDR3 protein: CASSLEWGLEDEQFF. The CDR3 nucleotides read TGTGCCAGCAGCTTGGAGTGGGGGCTCGAGGATGAGCAGTTCTTC.